This T cell receptor (beta chain) is drawn from a study of cytomegalovirus exposure and HLA in healthy donors. Study overall: HLA-typed donors contributed 80 million or so unique TCRs, which were held in an early data release.

With 60 Vbeta and 13 Jbeta primers, the PCR was carried out. Here immunoSEQ multiplex PCR was the method, and the copy in TCRdb shows in-frame clones only, minus some. The data hold more than 150,000 clones, with about 82% observed a single time. Healthy bone marrow donors supplied every sample. CDR3 length: 12 residues. V shed 4 bases, J shed 8 bases, and the junction held 6 bases outside the gene matches. Germline V lookup: CDR1 GTSNPN, CDR2 SVGIG (reference sequence). A remark on this clone: Its target is unknown.

Findings and limits, study-wide: Presence/absence analyses supposed approximately even sequencing depth among donors.

The sequenced material came from PBMCs. This TCR derives from a young woman in good health and CMV-seronegative. The chain combines TRBV30 with TRBJ1-2, with 8 bases that match TRBD1. Here the CDR3 reads CAWNDRGKGYTF. In nucleotides, the CDR3 is TGTGCCTGGAACGACAGGGGCAAGGGCTACACCTTC.